This TCR beta chain emerged from a study of T cell responses to AZD1222 COVID-19 vaccine. General study points: When two AZD1222 doses had been given, Spike-specific TCR breadth and depth rose. Among those given AZD1222, only five to seven were seropositive at baseline.

Sequencing used immunoSEQ multiplex PCR; TCRdb keeps in-frame clones, though not all of them. The table shows more than 140,000 clones, with 88% occurring only once. From germline, CDR1 is MNHEY and CDR2 SVGAGI. This CDR3 has 14 amino acids. The germline V and J ends were trimmed by 2 bases and 2 bases, with 9 bases remaining between them. Note on this clone: Its antigen remains unknown.

The source is an adult in good health. The specimen comprised peripheral blood, sampled on day 0 of MenACWY control vaccination. The chain recombines TRBV6-5 with TRBJ1-2; D may be TRBD1 (6 bases). The CDR3 here is CASSYQGTNYGYTF. DNA for the CDR3: TGTGCCAGCAGTTACCAGGGGACGAACTATGGCTACACCTTC.